This T cell receptor (beta chain) was found in a study of T cell changes during pregnancy in multiple sclerosis. Germline V lookup: CDR1 MDHEN, CDR2 SYDVKM. The V end was cut by 8 bases, the J end by 1 base, with 5 bases between. The CDR3 consists of 11 residues. Measured with immunoSEQ multiplex PCR; TCRdb has only the in-frame clones, and not every one. The table records more than 55,000 clones, roughly 92% of them present only once. The sample in question was peripheral blood, obtained in the third trimester of pregnancy. The TCR was taken from a female donor with multiple sclerosis, enrolled in a pregnancy study. The J gene is TRBJ1-2, the V gene TRBV28; no clear D. Written as DNA, the CDR3 is TGTGCCAGCGGCATTAACTATGGCTACACCTTC. Translation: CASGINYGYTF.